Each of the 15 T cell receptor beta chains below was sequenced from the same sample in a study of lymphopenia after photon versus proton radiotherapy. Assay: immunoSEQ multiplex PCR; the TCRdb copy retains only in-frame clones and omits some. The sample shows about 55,000 clones, approximately 84% of them seen only once. The specimen was peripheral blood, collected from a patient treated with proton-based radiotherapy. Every receptor here comes from a man aged 60 to 69 with pancreatic cancer.

The chain couples TRBV27 to TRBJ2-3; TRBD2 matches 8 bases. Germline V CDR1 and CDR2: MNHEY, SMNVEV (reference sequence). The CDR3 is made up of 16 amino acids. With 5 bases clipped from V and 8 bases from J, the junction kept 15 bases outside the gene matches. The CDR3 DNA reads as TGTGCCAGCAGTCCGTGGACTAGCTCGTTCCCCGGTACGCAGTATTTT. This encodes CASSPWTSSFPGTQYF.

V usage is TRBV7-2 and J usage is TRBJ2-7; D is unresolved. Per the germline V gene, CDR1 is SGHTA and CDR2 is FQGNSA. The CDR3 is 14 residues long. Trimming stripped 6 bases from V and 1 base from J, with 13 bases between. The CDR3 reads CASSRGATSYEQYF. The CDR3 nucleotides read TGTGCCAGCAGTAGAGGAGCTACTTCCTACGAGCAGTACTTC.

DNA of the CDR3: TGTGCCTGGAGTCAGGGGGCGATTACGGCCATTCAGTACTTC. This sequence encodes CAWSQGAITAIQYF. This chain joins TRBV30 and TRBJ2-4; TRBD1 aligns across 8 bases. Germline lookup yields CDR1 GTSNPN and CDR2 SVGIG (reference sequence). The trim removed 2 bases at V and 9 bases at J, leaving 9 bases unmatched. CDR3 size: 14 residues.

This sequence joins TRBV7-6 and TRBJ2-3, with 11 bases lining up with TRBD2. The trim removed 2 bases at V and 2 bases at J, leaving 3 bases unmatched. In germline, CDR1 is SGHVS, CDR2 FNYEAQ. The CDR3 runs to 16 residues. In DNA, the CDR3 is TGTGCCAGCAGCTTAATAGCGGGAGGGATCACAGATACGCAGTATTTT. Amino acid sequence: CASSLIAGGITDTQYF.

This sequence joins TRBV6-1 and TRBJ1-2; maybe TRBD1 (6 bases). Trimming pared 5 bases from V and 6 bases from J, leaving 16 bases between. There are 14 residues in the CDR3. From germline, CDR1 is MNHNS and CDR2 SASEGT. The CDR3 here is CASSWDQGQDGYTF. Written as DNA, the CDR3 is TGTGCCAGCAGTTGGGACCAGGGGCAAGATGGCTACACCTTC.

The V and J genes are TRBV11-2 and TRBJ2-3; D remains unclear. The CDR3 length is 16 residues. CDR1 and CDR2 (germline): SGHAT, FQNNGV. V lost 4 bases, J lost 2 bases, and 16 bases lay in between. CDR3 region: CASSWMATRSTDTQYF. The CDR3 DNA sequence: TGTGCCAGCAGCTGGATGGCTACTCGGTCCACAGATACGCAGTATTTT.

This clone appeared once. The V call is TRBV5-6, the J call TRBJ1-2; no firm D call. CDR3 length equals 16 residues. The ends were cut back, 4 bases at V and 5 bases at J, with 21 bases in the middle. Looked up from germline, CDR1 is SGHDT and CDR2 is YYEEEE. The CDR3 nucleotides are TGTGCCAGCAGCCCCCTCGGTAGCATTGGGGTGTATGGCTACACCTTC. Translation: CASSPLGSIGVYGYTF.

The J gene is TRBJ2-7, the V gene TRBV5-6; D unresolved. The CDR3 length is 13 residues. Trimming took 0 bases from V and 3 from J, leaving 7 bases between them. Per germline, CDR1 SGHDT and CDR2 YYEEEE. CDR3 sequence: CASSLAGSYEQYF. As DNA, the CDR3 is TGTGCCAGCAGCTTGGCCGGCAGCTACGAGCAGTACTTC.

The rearrangement uses TRBV27 and TRBJ1-1; tentatively, D is TRBD1 (5 bases). V was pared by 5 bases and J by 8 bases, with 12 bases between. Germline CDR1 MNHEY, CDR2 SMNVEV (reference sequence). This CDR3 is built from 12 residues. The CDR3 DNA sequence: TGTGCCAGCAGTACCAACAGGATGGAAGCTTTCTTT. Residues: CASSTNRMEAFF.

The V and J genes are TRBV13 and TRBJ2-2, with 12 bases identical to TRBD2. The CDR3 has 16 residues. The germline V gene has CDR1 PRHDT and CDR2 FYEKMQ (reference sequence). The ends lost 5 bases at V and 5 bases at J; junction bases unmatched: 6. The chain's CDR3 is CASSKTSGSGTGELFF. In DNA, the CDR3 is TGTGCCAGCAGCAAGACTAGCGGGAGTGGGACCGGGGAGCTGTTTTTT.

The chain uses TRBV7-2 and TRBJ1-2; tentatively, D is TRBD1 (5 bases). The CDR3 is made up of 15 amino acids. Trimming stripped 6 bases from V and 0 bases from J, with 14 bases between. Germline values: CDR1 SGHTA, CDR2 FQGNSA. CDR3 nucleotides: TGTGCCAGCAGGGAGGGACCGGGCACTAACTATGGCTACACCTTC. Its translation: CASREGPGTNYGYTF.

This clone has more than one count but fewer than ten. J is TRBJ1-4 and V is TRBV5-1, with D uncertain. Germline V gene sequence: CDR1 SGHRS, CDR2 YFSETQ. This CDR3 region has 12 residues. The V gene lost 0 bases and the J gene lost 8 bases, with 5 bases spanning the gap. CDR3 nucleotides: TGCGCCAGCAGCTTGGTGGGGGAAAAACTGTTTTTT. Translated: CASSLVGEKLFF.

The chain uses TRBV30 and TRBJ2-7, with 7 bases that match TRBD2. The germline CDR1 and CDR2 sequences are GTSNPN and SVGIG (reference sequence). J was trimmed by 2 bases and V by 0 bases; bases with no gene match: 4. The CDR3 contains 14 residues. The CDR3 region has the DNA TGTGCCTGGAGTGTAATGGGGGGGGCCTACGAGCAGTACTTC. Its translation: CAWSVMGGAYEQYF. The entire variable domain, with the rest obtained from reference TRBV30 and TRBJ2-7, is as follows: SQTIHQWPATLVQPVGSPLSLECTVEGTSNPNLYWYRQAAGRGLQLLFYSVGIGQISSEVPQNLSASRPQDRQFILSSKKLLLSDSGFYLCAWSVMGGAYEQYFGPGTRLTVT.

V is TRBV5-4 and J is TRBJ2-5; D not resolved. Per germline, CDR1 SGHNT and CDR2 YYREEE (reference sequence). Trimming stripped 2 bases from V and 2 bases from J, with 22 bases between. The CDR3 consists of 18 residues. This CDR3 reads CASSFQSLHWADQETQYF. The CDR3 DNA reads as TGTGCCAGCAGCTTTCAATCGCTTCATTGGGCCGATCAAGAGACCCAGTACTTC.

Of note for this clone: Distinct nucleotide sequences in the sample also encode this CDR3. The chain links TRBV9 to TRBJ2-1; D might be TRBD1 (6 bases). CDR1 and CDR2 from the germline V gene are SGDLS and YYNGEE. The CDR3 is 19 residues long. V lost 0 bases to trimming and J lost 0 bases, with 19 bases between them. CDR3 in amino acids: CASSVGGLGQGSSYNEQFF. The CDR3 nucleotides read TGTGCCAGCAGCGTAGGGGGGCTAGGGCAGGGAAGCTCCTACAATGAGCAGTTCTTC.